This T cell receptor (beta chain) is from a study of beta chain features in type 1 diabetes. Regarding the study as a whole: In cDNA sequencing, cells with high TCR expression could be over-represented. TCRB CDR3s from Type 1 diabetes patients were moderately but significantly shorter in all four CD4+ subsets.

Comment on this clone: Its target is not known.

The length of the CDR3 is 12 residues. The V segment lost 5 bases and the J segment 13 bases; nucleotides outside the gene matches: 5. Per the germline V gene, CDR1 is SEHNR and CDR2 is FQNEAQ (reference sequence). cDNA synthesis used the whole RNA isolate, giving expressed TCRB sequences. Clones were sequenced by immunoSEQ multiplex PCR, and TCRdb holds only the in-frame ones, with some missing. The sample yields some 410,000 clones, approximately 10% seen once. The sample consisted of naive CD4+ T cells from blood. The rearrangement joins TRBV7-9 to TRBJ1-4, with 9 bases fitting TRBD1. This clonotype was obtained from a woman between 18 and 29 years old in good health. The CDR3 region is CASSVSGQGLFF. CDR3 nucleotide sequence: TGTGCCAGCAGCGTATCGGGACAGGGACTGTTTTTT.